The 16 T cell receptor beta chains in this list originate from one sample, sequenced in a study of regulatory T cells in long-lasting Graves disease. The time point was: persistent/refractory GD, antithyroid drugs over 5 years with positive TRAb. Making the TCR library involved RNA that had been extracted from PBMCs. Both iRepertoire HTBI primers and Arm-PCR of CDR3 regions were used to build the TCR beta libraries. TCRdb redid the calling of the multiplex PCR reads with MiXCR, one entry per CDR3 protein. The top ten clones hold 6.5% to 10% of a sample with about 470,000 distinct CDR3 sequences, more than 20% of them seen once. Sequenced here: peripheral blood mononuclear cells (PBMCs), sampled when the disease was refractory, from a patient treated with antithyroid drugs. The receptors here all came from a female donor with Graves disease.

The V and J genes are TRBV9 and TRBJ2-3; weak D call: TRBD2 (8 bases). Trimming cost V 5 bases and J 4 bases, with 20 bases left between them. The CDR3 has 16 residues. CDR1 and CDR2 (germline): SGDLS, YYNGEE. CDR3 protein: CASSRGGGGRSDTQYF. CDR3 DNA: TGTGCCAGCAGTCGGGGGGGAGGGGGCCGTTCAGATACGCAGTATTTT.

This clonotype was recorded at least ten times. The chain employs TRBV11-2 and TRBJ2-2, with no clear D. Germline CDR1 reads SGHAT; CDR2 reads FQNNGV. The V gene lost 1 base and the J gene lost 6 bases, with 9 bases spanning the gap. CDR3 length: 14 amino acids. CDR3 sequence reads: CASSLVLVAGELFF. CDR3 in DNA: TGTGCCAGCAGCTTAGTTCTAGTAGCCGGGGAGCTGTTTTTT.

This clonotype was recorded many times. The genes are TRBV7-8 and TRBJ1-5; D not resolved. The CDR3 spans 12 residues. In germline, CDR1 is SGHVS, CDR2 FQNEAQ. V dropped 5 bases and J dropped 11 bases, with 13 bases sitting between them. The CDR3 nucleotides are TGTGCCAGCAGCCAGGCCTCCAGAGCCCAGCATTTT. Translation: CASSQASRAQHF.

The chain has TRBV19 and TRBJ1-1; TRBD1 matches 8 bases. The CDR3 runs to 14 residues. V was clipped by 3 bases and J by 8 bases; unmatched bases: 8. Germline assignment: CDR1 LNHDA and CDR2 SQIVND (reference sequence). CDR3 in amino acids: CASSIFSGGGEAFF. The CDR3 DNA reads as TGTGCCAGTAGTATCTTCTCAGGGGGCGGAGAAGCTTTCTTT.

About this clonotype: A much larger clonotype is one base distant, so this may be a read error. CDR3 nucleotide sequence: TGTGTCAGCAGTTACCGGAGGGACGGGAAATATGGCTACACCTTC. It codes for CVSSYRRDGKYGYTF. The rearrangement links TRBV6-2 or TRBV6-3 to TRBJ1-2; a weak D match, TRBD1 (5 bases). The CDR3 runs 15 residues. The germline gives CDR1 MNHEY, CDR2 SVGEGT.

This clonotype was detected ten times or more. This chain joins TRBV18 and TRBJ2-7; D not certain. CDR3 length: 15 amino acids. Trimming took off 0 bases at V and 2 bases at J, with 11 bases between the two ends. CDR1 KGHSH and CDR2 LQKENI come from the germline V gene. In DNA form, the CDR3 reads TGTGCCAGCTCACCACCACAACTAAGAGCCTACGAGCAGTACTTC. Its translation is CASSPPQLRAYEQYF.

There are many counts of this clonotype. The chain employs TRBV7-2 and TRBJ2-7; 10 bases fit TRBD2. The germline V gene has CDR1 SGHTA and CDR2 FQGNSA. This CDR3 is 16 amino acids long. V gave up 0 bases and J gave up 2 bases; unmatched junction bases: 4. DNA of the CDR3: TGTGCCAGCAGCTTAGCCTGGACTAGCGGTACCTACGAGCAGTACTTC. Residues: CASSLAWTSGTYEQYF.

This clonotype has at least ten counts. In DNA form, the CDR3 reads TGTGCCAGCAGCCCCAGCCTATCGAACGAGCAGTACTTC. As protein: CASSPSLSNEQYF. The rearrangement uses TRBV27 and TRBJ2-7; no firm D call. This CDR3 is 13 amino acids long. CDR1 is MNHEY, CDR2 SMNVEV, per germline (reference sequence). V lost 6 bases, J lost 5 bases, and 14 bases lay in between.

Ten or more counts support this clonotype. The chain uses TRBV2 and TRBJ2-2; 7 positions agree with TRBD1. The germline V gene has CDR1 SNHLY and CDR2 FYNNEI. This CDR3 is built from 13 residues. Germline trimming cut 6 bases from V and 4 bases from J; bases unmatched to any gene: 2. CDR3 region: CASRWDSTGELFF. For the CDR3, the DNA is TGTGCCAGCAGATGGGACAGCACCGGGGAGCTGTTTTTT.

As regards this clonotype: The junction shows a germline mismatch at one end, possibly a read error. This sequence joins TRBV6-5 and TRBJ2-2; possibly TRBD1 for D (6 bases). This CDR3 is 15 amino acids long. Germline values: CDR1 MNHEY, CDR2 SVGAGI. The CDR3 is CASSYYRASTGEPFF. CDR3 bases: TGTGCCAGCAGTTACTACAGGGCTTCTACCGGGGAGCCGTTTTTT.

This clonotype was detected ten times or more. The rearrangement uses TRBV7-3 and TRBJ2-5, with 7 bases that match TRBD2. Losses at the gene ends were 8 bases for V and 2 bases for J; bases not matched to a gene: 14. The CDR3 is 16 amino acids. CDR1 and CDR2 (germline): SGHTA, FQGTGA. CDR3 sequence (DNA): TGTGCCAGCTTTTGTTGGATTAGCGGGCATCAAGAGACCCAGTACTTC. This sequence encodes CASFCWISGHQETQYF. Filled out from reference TRBV7-3 and TRBJ2-5, the complete variable domain reads GAGVSQTPSNKVTEKGKYVELRCDPISGHTALYWYRQSLGQGPEFLIYFQGTGAADDSGLPNDRFFAVRPEGSVSTLKIQRTERGDSAVYLCASFCWISGHQETQYFGPGTRLLVL.

There are a few counts of this clonotype. The chain links TRBV5-4 to TRBJ2-5, with 7 nucleotides matching TRBD2. Germline CDR1 SGHNT, CDR2 YYREEE (reference sequence). CDR3 length equals 17 residues. The V and J ends lost 0 bases and 4 bases, in that order; junction bases with no gene match: 12. The CDR3 DNA is TGTGCCAGCAGCTTGGCCGTCGGACTAGGTTTCGCAGAGACCCAGTACTTC. Amino acids: CASSLAVGLGFAETQYF.

There are many counts of this clonotype. The rearrangement links TRBV19 to TRBJ1-1; 8 positions match TRBD1. V was clipped by 6 bases and J by 1 base; unmatched bases: 7. This CDR3 is 15 amino acids long. Germline V lookup: CDR1 LNHDA, CDR2 SQIVND (reference sequence). The CDR3 loop reads CASSRGLWGNTEAFF. The CDR3 DNA reads as TGTGCCAGTAGCAGGGGGCTTTGGGGGAACACTGAAGCTTTCTTT.

This clonotype was seen many times. The chain is built from TRBV28 and TRBJ2-7, with D possibly TRBD1 on 6 matching bases. Trimming left V 5 bases short and J 3 bases short, with 20 bases between. The CDR3 loop spans 16 amino acids. Germline V gene data show CDR1 as MDHEN and CDR2 as SYDVKM. The CDR3 region has the DNA TGTGCCAGCAGTGGGTTAACAGGGAATACCTTCTACGAGCAGTACTTC. Its protein product is CASSGLTGNTFYEQYF.

This clonotype was observed at least ten times. CDR3 nucleotide sequence: TGTGCCAGCAGCCCGTTTCAGCGGACCTACGAGCAGTACTTC. Protein product: CASSPFQRTYEQYF. The chain carries TRBV3-1 and TRBJ2-7; maybe TRBD2 (5 bases). V shed 4 bases and J shed 2 bases, with 12 bases lying between them. The CDR3 covers 14 residues. CDR1 is LGHDT and CDR2 is YNNKEL in the germline V gene (reference sequence).

CDR3 DNA sequence: TGTGCCAGCAGTTTCGGGGAGCTGTTTTTT. Its translation: CASSFGELFF. J is TRBJ2-2 and V is TRBV12-3 or TRBV12-4; D call uncertain. The CDR3 is 10 amino acids. V lost 3 bases and J lost 7, with 0 bases in between.